One T cell receptor (beta chain) is described in this entry. The sample is drawn from a study of technical replicates of blood from several donors. Trimming removed 2 bases at V and 4 bases at J, with 17 bases between. Germline values: CDR1 SGHTS, CDR2 YDEGEE. The CDR3 length is 16 residues. Clones were sequenced by immunoSEQ multiplex PCR, and TCRdb holds only the in-frame ones, with some missing. This sample has tens of thousands of clones; 85% to 95% occur once, and the top ten carry roughly 4.5%. The TCR sequence derives from a human donor in good health. Some clones in this sample may be carry-over from other donors' samples. This chain joins TRBV5-8 and TRBJ2-3; D perhaps matches TRBD1 (5 bases). Material for sequencing was PBMCs. Here the CDR3 DNA reads TGTGCCAGCAGCTTCCGAACAGGAAGGTTGGCAGATACGCAGTATTTT. Encoded protein: CASSFRTGRLADTQYF.